The T cell receptor (beta chain) described here comes from a study of CD8 T cells in Susac syndrome. TEMRA cells were FACS-enriched, with CD8+ and CD4+ T cells isolated negatively. Random hexamers served to reverse transcribe about 0.5 to 1 ug RNA. The amplification used immunoSEQ multiplex PCR on TCR beta CDR3; it spanned 54 Vbeta and 13 Jbeta. A single record per CDR3 protein comes from TCRdb applying MiXCR to the immunoSEQ multiplex PCR reads. This sample has under 550,000 distinct CDR3 sequences; around 85% occur once, and the top ten carry approximately 0.11%. The CDR3 runs 15 residues. Germline loops: CDR1 MNHEY, CDR2 SVGEGT. V was trimmed by 7 bases and J by 7 bases, leaving 19 bases between them.

The chain recombines TRBV6-2 or TRBV6-3 with TRBJ2-2; D may be TRBD1 or TRBD2 (5 bases each). Sequenced input: CD8+ T cells from PBMCs. The source of this sequence is a human donor with multiple sclerosis. CDR3 DNA: TGTGCCAGCACCCCGTGGGACCGTGGTCACGGGGAGCTGTTTTTT. This gives the protein CASTPWDRGHGELFF.